This is a list of T cell receptor beta chains from one sample in a study of cytomegalovirus exposure and HLA in healthy donors. TCRdb's table, derived via immunoSEQ multiplex PCR, lists solely in-frame clones and lacks some. Of 150,000 to 200,000 clones in the sample, around 80% are singletons; the top ten hold around an eighth. Input material: PBMCs. The receptors originated from a woman between 40 and 55 years old in good health and CMV-seronegative. CDR3s include the opening cysteine and the closing phenylalanine or tryptophan. A D gene is named only where the DNA matches it firmly. Not all rows give a size; the values are once, few, many and, for expanded clones, a class.

j_call cdr3_length v_call d_call clone_size cdr3_nt cdr3_aa
TRBJ1-5 16 TRBV21-1 . . TGTGCCAGCAGCAAAGCGCTGACAGGCGGAAATCAGCCCCAGCATTTT CASSKALTGGNQPQHF
TRBJ2-7 16 TRBV5-1 . . TGCGCCAGCAGCTTTACCCGGGACACTAAATCCTACGAGCAGTACTTC CASSFTRDTKSYEQYF
TRBJ2-5 18 TRBV11-3 TRBD2 . TGTGCCAGCAGCTTAGGTCTAGCGGGGATCGGGGCTCAAGAGACCCAGTACTTC CASSLGLAGIGAQETQYF
TRBJ1-6 14 TRBV7-9 . once TGTGCCAGCAGCTTAGGGGGGGAGTATTCACCCCTCCACTTT CASSLGGEYSPLHF
TRBJ2-1 16 TRBV5-4 TRBD2 . TGTGCCAGCAGCTTTTTGACTAGCGGGGGGGGTAATGAGCAGTTCTTC CASSFLTSGGGNEQFF
TRBJ1-6 16 TRBV13 TRBD1 . TGTGCCAGCAGCTTACGAGGGACAGCAGATAATTCACCCCTCCACTTT CASSLRGTADNSPLHF
TRBJ1-4 17 TRBV18 TRBD1 . TGTGCCAGCTCACCAACTCCCGGGACAGCCACTAATGAAAAACTGTTTTTT CASSPTPGTATNEKLFF
TRBJ1-2 13 TRBV7-9 . once TGTTCCAGCAGCTCTACAGGATTAGGTGGCTACACCTTC CSSSSTGLGGYTF
TRBJ2-3 15 TRBV5-1 TRBD2 . TGCGCCAGCGCCCTAGAGCGGGGGGGCACAGATACGCAGTATTTT CASALERGGTDTQYF
TRBJ2-7 16 TRBV28 TRBD2 . TGTGCCAGCAGTTTTTCTAGCGGGGCTAGCTCCTACGAGCAGTACTTC CASSFSSGASSYEQYF
TRBJ2-7 13 TRBV2 . once TGTGCCAGCAGTTCGGGAGAACTCTACGAGCAGTACTTC CASSSGELYEQYF
TRBJ1-2 15 TRBV4-2 TRBD1 . TGTGCCAGCAGCCAAGACCCCAACAGGGGCTATGGCTACACCTTC CASSQDPNRGYGYTF
TRBJ1-1 14 TRBV4-3 . . TGCGCCAGCAGCCAAGTCGGGGGGGGGACTGAAGCTTTCTTT CASSQVGGGTEAFF
TRBJ1-3 15 TRBV7-8 . . TGTGCCAGCAGCGGGGTGGGGAGCTCTGGAAACACCATATATTTT CASSGVGSSGNTIYF
TRBJ2-7 15 TRBV29-1 TRBD2 . TGCAGCGTTGTCTCCCCCACTAGCGGGCTCTACGAGCAGTACTTC CSVVSPTSGLYEQYF
TRBJ2-1 18 TRBV4-1 TRBD2 . TGCGCCAGCAGCCAAGTAGGCGGAGCGGGGGGGAGGCGGAATGAGCAGTTCTTC CASSQVGGAGGRRNEQFF
TRBJ1-2 12 TRBV7-2 . . TGTGCCAGCAGCTTGGTCAGCTATGGCTACACCTTC CASSLVSYGYTF
TRBJ1-4 14 TRBV5-4 TRBD1 . TGTGCCAGCAGCGGAGACAGGGGGGCGGAAAAACTGTTTTTT CASSGDRGAEKLFF
TRBJ1-4 14 TRBV15 . . TGTGCCACCAGCAGAGAGAGGTCGACGCCGTGGCTGTTTTTT CATSRERSTPWLFF
TRBJ2-4 14 TRBV5-1 TRBD1 . TGCGCCAGCAGCGAAACCGGGACAGAAAACATTCAGTACTTC CASSETGTENIQYF
TRBJ2-3 16 TRBV11-2 . . TGTGCCAGCAGCACCCGGGTATTGGGGGGGCGGGGTACGCAGTATTTT CASSTRVLGGRGTQYF
TRBJ1-1 13 TRBV6-6 . . TGTGCCAGCAGTTCTCAGGCCGGTCTTTTTGCTTTCTTT CASSSQAGLFAFF
TRBJ2-7 14 TRBV15 . . TGTGCCACCAGCAGAGAACTAGCTTTGGAGGAGCAGTACTTC CATSRELALEEQYF
TRBJ2-4 15 TRBV28 TRBD2 . TGTGCCAGCAGTTTTGGTACTAGCGCTTTAAACATTCAGTACTTC CASSFGTSALNIQYF
TRBJ1-6 16 TRBV6-4 . few TGTGCCAGCAGAGCGCCAGGGATCCTTTATAATTCACCCCTCCACTTT CASRAPGILYNSPLHF
TRBJ2-1 16 TRBV18 TRBD2 . TGTGCCAGCTCACCAGGGGAGCGGGGTACGCTGGATGAGCAGTTCTTC CASSPGERGTLDEQFF
TRBJ1-2 13 TRBV19 . . TGTGCCAGTAAGAGGACTTCTAACTATGGCTACACCTTC CASKRTSNYGYTF
TRBJ2-1 15 TRBV7-8 TRBD2 . TGTGCCAGCAGCCCCTCCAGGACTAGTCGGAATGAGCAGTTCTTC CASSPSRTSRNEQFF
TRBJ2-2 15 TRBV7-8 . . TGTGCCAGCAGCTTAGTTTCAGCGAACACCGGGGAGCTGTTTTTT CASSLVSANTGELFF
TRBJ2-5 17 TRBV7-9 . . TGTGCCAGCAGTCATACCACCCAATCGGGGTACCAAGAGACCCAGTACTTC CASSHTTQSGYQETQYF
TRBJ2-1 17 TRBV5-4 TRBD2 . TGTGCCAGCAGGTTAAAGACTAGCGGTTACTCCTACAATGAGCAGTTCTTC CASRLKTSGYSYNEQFF
TRBJ2-1 16 TRBV6-4 TRBD2 . TGTGCCAGCAGTGACAACGGGGGGAGCTCCTACAATGAGCAGTTCTTC CASSDNGGSSYNEQFF
TRBJ2-5 17 TRBV7-2 TRBD2 . TGTGCCAGCAGCTTTAATCCGGCGACTAGCGTTCGGGAGACCCAGTACTTC CASSFNPATSVRETQYF
TRBJ2-3 15 TRBV11-2 . . TGTGCCAGCAGCTTAGTCCCTTCTAGCACAGATACGCAGTATTTT CASSLVPSSTDTQYF
TRBJ2-7 11 TRBV28 . . TGTGCCAGCAGTTTGGAGGACGAGCAGTACTTC CASSLEDEQYF
TRBJ2-2 13 TRBV5-8 TRBD1 . TGTGCCAGCAGCACAGGGGCCACCGGGGAGCTGTTTTTT CASSTGATGELFF
TRBJ1-5 15 TRBV5-1 . . TGCGCCAGCAGCTTGGTCCCAGGGGGCAATCAGCCCCAGCATTTT CASSLVPGGNQPQHF
TRBJ1-6 15 TRBV6-5 . . TGTGCCAGCAGGCTCCCCAGGGGTTCGGATTCACCCCTCCACTTT CASRLPRGSDSPLHF
TRBJ2-3 16 TRBV18 . . TGTGCCAGCTCACCGCTTGAGACTAGGAAGGCAGATACGCAGTATTTT CASSPLETRKADTQYF
TRBJ2-7 16 TRBV19 . . TGTGCCAGTAGTAGTTCGGGTGCAGAGTCCTACTACGAGCAGTACTTC CASSSSGAESYYEQYF
TRBJ1-6 15 TRBV2 . . TGTGCCAGTCGACGGGGGAGCTCCTATAATTCACCCCTCCACTTT CASRRGSSYNSPLHF
TRBJ1-1 13 TRBV28 TRBD1 . TGTGCCAGCAGTTTGGACAGGGGGGCCGAAGCTTTCTTT CASSLDRGAEAFF
TRBJ2-5 16 TRBV7-8 TRBD2 . TGTGCCAGCAGCTTCCTACTAGCGGGGGGGGTTGATACCCAGTACTTC CASSFLLAGGVDTQYF
TRBJ1-5 15 TRBV19 . . TGTGCCACCTCCCGGTCGGGAGGGGGGCATCAGCCCCAGCATTTT CATSRSGGGHQPQHF
TRBJ2-1 16 TRBV5-1 . . TGCGCCAGCAGCCTATCCGGGGATCCCCTCCACAATGAGCAGTTCTTC CASSLSGDPLHNEQFF
TRBJ2-7 14 TRBV7-6 . . TGTGCCAGCAGCTTAGACTGGGGCCCCTACGAGCAGTACTTC CASSLDWGPYEQYF